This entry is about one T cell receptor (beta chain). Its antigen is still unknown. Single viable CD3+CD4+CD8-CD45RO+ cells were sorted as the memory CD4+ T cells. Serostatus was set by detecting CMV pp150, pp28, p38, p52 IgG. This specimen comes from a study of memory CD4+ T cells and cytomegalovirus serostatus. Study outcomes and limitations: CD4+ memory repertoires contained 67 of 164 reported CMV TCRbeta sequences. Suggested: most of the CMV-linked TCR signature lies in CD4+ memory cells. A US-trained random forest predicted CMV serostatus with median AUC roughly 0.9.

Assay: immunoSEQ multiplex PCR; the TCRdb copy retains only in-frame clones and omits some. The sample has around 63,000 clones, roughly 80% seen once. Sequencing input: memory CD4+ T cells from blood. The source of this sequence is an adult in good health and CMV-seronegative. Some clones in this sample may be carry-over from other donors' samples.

CDR3 nucleotide sequence: TGTGCCAGCAGCTTATCTCTAGGGGGGCATGGCTACACCTTC. It specifies CASSLSLGGHGYTF. V usage is TRBV7-9 and J usage is TRBJ1-2; possible D gene TRBD1, 6 bases. Germline CDR1 and CDR2: SEHNR and FQNEAQ (reference sequence). V lost 2 bases and J 6 bases, leaving 13 bases between the germline ends. The CDR3 runs 14 residues. Complete variable domain (other parts from reference TRBV7-9 and TRBJ1-2): DTGVSQNPRHKITKRGQNVTFRCDPISEHNRLYWYRQTLGQGPEFLTYFQNEAQLEKSRLLSDRFSAERPKGSFSTLEIQRTEQGDSAMYLCASSLSLGGHGYTFGSGTRLTVV.